Below, 8 T cell receptor beta chains from the same sample are listed, as sequenced in a study of cytomegalovirus exposure and HLA in healthy donors. The PCR ran on 60 Vbeta and 13 Jbeta primers. The assay was immunoSEQ multiplex PCR, and TCRdb's table has in-frame clones only and misses some. The sample holds some 160,000 clones, roughly 80% seen once. Sequenced: PBMCs. These receptors were obtained from a man in his forties or fifties in good health and CMV-seropositive.

This chain joins TRBV9 and TRBJ2-5, with 15 nucleotides matching TRBD2. This CDR3 has 18 residues. CDR1 is SGDLS, CDR2 YYNGEE, per germline. V gave up 3 bases and J gave up 4 bases; unmatched junction bases: 10. This CDR3 reads CASSAPPGLAGGLETQYF. In DNA, the CDR3 is TGTGCCAGCAGCGCACCTCCGGGACTAGCGGGGGGTTTAGAGACCCAGTACTTC. The full variable domain, completed using reference TRBV9 and TRBJ2-5, is DSGVTQTPKHLITATGQRVTLRCSPRSGDLSVYWYQQSLDQGLQFLIQYYNGEERAKGNILERFSAQQFPDLHSELNLSSLELGDSALYFCASSAPPGLAGGLETQYFGPGTRLLVL.

The chain has TRBV15 and TRBJ1-1; tentatively, D is TRBD1 (5 bases). V dropped 5 bases and J dropped 0 bases, with 13 bases sitting between them. This CDR3 region has 15 residues. Per germline, CDR1 LNHNV and CDR2 YYDKDF (reference sequence). This chain's CDR3 is CATSGATVLNTEAFF. CDR3 coding DNA: TGTGCCACCAGCGGGGCGACAGTTTTGAACACTGAAGCTTTCTTT. The variable domain in full, completed from reference TRBV15 and TRBJ1-1, reads DAMVIQNPRYQVTQFGKPVTLSCSQTLNHNVMYWYQQKSSQAPKLLFHYYDKDFNNEADTPDNFQSRRPNTSFCFLDIRSPGLGDTAMYLCATSGATVLNTEAFFGQGTRLTVV.

This clone was seen more than once but under ten times. This chain uses TRBV11-2 with TRBJ2-7; 8 bases are shared with TRBD1. Germline V gene lookup returns CDR1 SGHAT and CDR2 FQNNGV. With V trimmed by 6 bases and J by 6 bases, 7 bases remained unmatched. CDR3 size: 13 residues. DNA for the CDR3: TGTGCCAGCAGAGAGGACAGGGCAGGCGAGCAGTACTTC. It codes for CASREDRAGEQYF.

The V and J genes are TRBV11-2 and TRBJ2-7; the D is unclear. The germline V gene encodes CDR1 SGHAT and CDR2 FQNNGV. Trimming shortened V by 3 bases and J by 3 bases, and 9 bases separated the two germline ends. The CDR3 spans 13 residues. The CDR3 nucleotides are TGTGCCAGCAGCTTCCACAGAGACTACGAGCAGTACTTC. Encoded protein: CASSFHRDYEQYF. Supplemented by reference TRBV11-2 and TRBJ2-7, the full variable domain reads EAGVAQSPRYKIIEKRQSVAFWCNPISGHATLYWYQQILGQGPKLLIQFQNNGVVDDSQLPKDRFSAERLKGVDSTLKIQPAKLEDSAVYLCASSFHRDYEQYFGPGTRLTVT.

This clone was seen a single time. The chain employs TRBV19 and TRBJ2-7, with D perhaps matching TRBD1 (5 bases). Germline-derived CDR1 and CDR2 are LNHDA and SQIVND (reference sequence). The CDR3 totals 16 residues. Trimming took off 0 bases at V and 6 bases at J, with 18 bases between the two ends. CDR3 in amino acids: CASSIDWKGFQGEQYF. The CDR3 DNA reads TGTGCCAGTAGTATAGATTGGAAGGGGTTCCAAGGCGAGCAGTACTTC.

This chain joins TRBV7-9 and TRBJ1-4; 8 positions agree with TRBD1. Germline V gene sequence: CDR1 SEHNR, CDR2 FQNEAQ (reference sequence). With 5 bases clipped from V and 8 bases from J, the junction kept 7 bases outside the gene matches. The CDR3 length is 14 residues. CDR3: CASSRDRITEKLFF. CDR3 bases: TGTGCCAGCAGCCGGGACAGGATAACCGAAAAACTGTTTTTT.

This clone was observed a handful of times. The chain recombines TRBV2 with TRBJ1-3, with D uncertain. CDR1 and CDR2 from the germline V gene are SNHLY and FYNNEI. The CDR3 has 14 amino acids. The V end lost 9 bases, the J end lost 1 base, and 13 bases lay between the germline ends. For the CDR3, the DNA is TGTGCCAGGGGGAGAGGGCCTTCTGGAAACACCATATATTTT. As protein: CARGRGPSGNTIYF. The full variable domain, completed using reference TRBV2 and TRBJ1-3, is EPEVTQTPSHQVTQMGQEVILRCVPISNHLYFYWYRQILGQKVEFLVSFYNNEISEKSEIFDDQFSVERPDGSNFTLKIRSTKLEDSAMYFCARGRGPSGNTIYFGEGSWLTVV.

In DNA form, the CDR3 reads TGCAGCGTTGGGACAACATATGAAAAACTGTTTTTT. Its protein is CSVGTTYEKLFF. The V call is TRBV29-1, the J call TRBJ1-4, with D perhaps matching TRBD1 (5 bases). This CDR3 spans 12 amino acids. The V gene lost 4 bases and the J gene lost 6 bases, with 9 bases spanning the gap. Germline loops: CDR1 SQVTM, CDR2 ANQGSEA.